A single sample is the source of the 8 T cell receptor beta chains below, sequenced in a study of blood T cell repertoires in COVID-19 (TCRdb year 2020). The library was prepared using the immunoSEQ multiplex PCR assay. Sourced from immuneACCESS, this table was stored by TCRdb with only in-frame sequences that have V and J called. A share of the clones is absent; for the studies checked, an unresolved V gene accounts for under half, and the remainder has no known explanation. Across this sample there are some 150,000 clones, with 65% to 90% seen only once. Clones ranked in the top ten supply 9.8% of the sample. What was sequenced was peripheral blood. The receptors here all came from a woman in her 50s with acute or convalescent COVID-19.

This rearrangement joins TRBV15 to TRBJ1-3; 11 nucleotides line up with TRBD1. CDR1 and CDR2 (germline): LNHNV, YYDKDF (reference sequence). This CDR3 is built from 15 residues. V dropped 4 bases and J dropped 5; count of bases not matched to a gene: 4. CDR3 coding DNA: TGTGCCACCAGCAAGGGACAGGGGGACCGAAACACCATATATTTT. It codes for CATSKGQGDRNTIYF.

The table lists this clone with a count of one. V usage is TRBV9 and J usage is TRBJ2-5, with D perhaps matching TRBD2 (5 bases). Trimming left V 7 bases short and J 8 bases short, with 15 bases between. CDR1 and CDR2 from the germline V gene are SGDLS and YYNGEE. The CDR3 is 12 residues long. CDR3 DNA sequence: TGTGCCAGCTCTGAGGGAGCGTCTACCCAGTACTTC. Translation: CASSEGASTQYF. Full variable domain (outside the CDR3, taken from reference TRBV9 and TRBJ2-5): DSGVTQTPKHLITATGQRVTLRCSPRSGDLSVYWYQQSLDQGLQFLIQYYNGEERAKGNILERFSAQQFPDLHSELNLSSLELGDSALYFCASSEGASTQYFGPGTRLLVL.

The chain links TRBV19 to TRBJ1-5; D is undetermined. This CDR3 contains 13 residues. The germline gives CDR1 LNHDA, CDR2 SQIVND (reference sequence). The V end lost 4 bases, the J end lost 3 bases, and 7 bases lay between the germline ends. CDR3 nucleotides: TGTGCCAGTAGTACAACAGACAATCAGCCCCAGCATTTT. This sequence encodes CASSTTDNQPQHF.

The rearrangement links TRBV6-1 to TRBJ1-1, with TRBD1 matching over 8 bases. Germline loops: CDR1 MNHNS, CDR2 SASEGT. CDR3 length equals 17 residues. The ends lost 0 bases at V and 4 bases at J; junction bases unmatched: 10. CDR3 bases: TGTGCCAGCAGTGAAGCCTCGCCAGGGGGCGTTGGCACTGAAGCTTTCTTT. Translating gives CASSEASPGGVGTEAFF.

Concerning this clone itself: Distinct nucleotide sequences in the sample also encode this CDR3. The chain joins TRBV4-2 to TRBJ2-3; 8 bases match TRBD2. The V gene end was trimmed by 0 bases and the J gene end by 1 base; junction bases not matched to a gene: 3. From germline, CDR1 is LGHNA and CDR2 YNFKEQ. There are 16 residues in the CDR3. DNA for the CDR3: TGTGCCAGCAGCCAAGAAGTGCGGGGGGGCACAGATACGCAGTATTTT. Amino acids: CASSQEVRGGTDTQYF.

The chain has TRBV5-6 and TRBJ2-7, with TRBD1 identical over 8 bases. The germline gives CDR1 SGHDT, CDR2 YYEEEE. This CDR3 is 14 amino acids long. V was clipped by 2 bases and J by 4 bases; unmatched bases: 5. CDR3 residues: CASSFGTGKYEQYF. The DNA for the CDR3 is TGTGCCAGCAGCTTCGGGACAGGAAAATACGAGCAGTACTTC.

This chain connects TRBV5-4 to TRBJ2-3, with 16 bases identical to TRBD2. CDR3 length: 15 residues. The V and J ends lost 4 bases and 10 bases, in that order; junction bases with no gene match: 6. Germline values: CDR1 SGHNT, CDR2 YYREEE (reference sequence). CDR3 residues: CASSPGTSGREPQYF. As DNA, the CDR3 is TGTGCCAGCAGCCCCGGGACTAGCGGGAGGGAACCGCAGTATTTT.

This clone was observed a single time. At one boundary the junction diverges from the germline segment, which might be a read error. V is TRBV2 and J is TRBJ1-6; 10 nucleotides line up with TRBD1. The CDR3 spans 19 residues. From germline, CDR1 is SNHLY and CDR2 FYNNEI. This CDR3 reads CASSEMGQGQSSYNSPLHF. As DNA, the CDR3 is TGTGCCAGCAGTGAGATGGGACAGGGGCAGAGCTCCTATAATTCACCTCTCCACTTT.